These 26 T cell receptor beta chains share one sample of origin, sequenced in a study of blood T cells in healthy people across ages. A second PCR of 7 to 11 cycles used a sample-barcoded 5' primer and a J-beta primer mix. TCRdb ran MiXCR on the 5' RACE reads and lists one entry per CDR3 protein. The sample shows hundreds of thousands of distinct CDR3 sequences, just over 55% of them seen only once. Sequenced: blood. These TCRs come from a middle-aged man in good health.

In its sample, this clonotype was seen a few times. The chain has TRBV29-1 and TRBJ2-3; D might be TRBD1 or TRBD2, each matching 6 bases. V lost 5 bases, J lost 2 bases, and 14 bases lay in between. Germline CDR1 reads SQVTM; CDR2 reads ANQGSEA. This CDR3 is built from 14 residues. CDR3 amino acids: CSVTGRSTTDTQYF. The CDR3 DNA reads TGCAGCGTTACAGGGAGGTCCACCACAGATACGCAGTATTTT.

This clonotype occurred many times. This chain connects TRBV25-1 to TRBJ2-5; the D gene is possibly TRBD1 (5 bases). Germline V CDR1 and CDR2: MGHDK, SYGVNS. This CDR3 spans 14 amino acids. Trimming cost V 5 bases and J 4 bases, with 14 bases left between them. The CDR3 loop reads CASSKPGFGETQYF. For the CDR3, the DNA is TGTGCCAGCAGTAAACCAGGGTTCGGAGAGACCCAGTACTTC.

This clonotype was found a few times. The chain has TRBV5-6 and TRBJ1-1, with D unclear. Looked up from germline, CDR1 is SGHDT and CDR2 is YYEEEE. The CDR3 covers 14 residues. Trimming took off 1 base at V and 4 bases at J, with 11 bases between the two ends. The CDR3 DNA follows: TGTGCCAGCAGCTTGAACGTACCCAGCACTGAAGCTTTCTTT. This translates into CASSLNVPSTEAFF.

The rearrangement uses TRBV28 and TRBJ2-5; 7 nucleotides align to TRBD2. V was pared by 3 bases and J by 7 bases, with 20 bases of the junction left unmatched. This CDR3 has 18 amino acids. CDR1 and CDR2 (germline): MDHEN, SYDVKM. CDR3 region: CASSLESLGRAGLGTQYF. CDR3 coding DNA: TGTGCCAGCAGTTTGGAATCCTTGGGACGAGCGGGACTTGGGACCCAGTACTTC.

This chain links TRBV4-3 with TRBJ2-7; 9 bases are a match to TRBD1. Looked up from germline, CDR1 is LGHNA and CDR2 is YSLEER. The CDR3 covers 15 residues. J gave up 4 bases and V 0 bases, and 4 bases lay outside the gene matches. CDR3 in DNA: TGCGCCAGCAGCCAAGATCACGGACAGGGGTACGAGCAGTACTTC. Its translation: CASSQDHGQGYEQYF.

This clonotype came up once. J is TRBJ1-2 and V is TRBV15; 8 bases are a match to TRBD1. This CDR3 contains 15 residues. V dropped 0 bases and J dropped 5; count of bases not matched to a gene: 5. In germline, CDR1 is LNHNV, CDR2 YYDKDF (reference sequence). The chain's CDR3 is CATSRDKTGAYGYTF. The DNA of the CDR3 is TGTGCCACCAGCAGAGACAAGACAGGGGCTTATGGCTACACCTTC.

The CDR3 DNA sequence: TGCAGTGCAAGCGGCCAGGGGGGGGACACCTACGAGCAGTACTTC. Translated: CSASGQGGDTYEQYF. The chain couples TRBV20-1 to TRBJ2-7, with D tentatively TRBD1 or TRBD2 (7 bases each). Germline V gene sequence: CDR1 DFQATT, CDR2 SNEGSKA (reference sequence). V was clipped by 6 bases and J by 2 bases, with 20 bases between them. The CDR3 extends over 15 amino acids.

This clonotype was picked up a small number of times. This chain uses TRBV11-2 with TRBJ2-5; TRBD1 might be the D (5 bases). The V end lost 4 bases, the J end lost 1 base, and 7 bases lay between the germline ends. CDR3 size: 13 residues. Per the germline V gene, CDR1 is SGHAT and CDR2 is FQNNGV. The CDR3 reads CASSYRPQETQYF. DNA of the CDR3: TGTGCCAGCAGCTACAGGCCCCAAGAGACCCAGTACTTC.

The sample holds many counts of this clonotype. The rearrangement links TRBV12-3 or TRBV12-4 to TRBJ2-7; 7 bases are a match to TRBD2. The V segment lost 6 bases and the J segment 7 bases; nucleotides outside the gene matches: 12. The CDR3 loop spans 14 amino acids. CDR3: CASRSSGNGEEQYF. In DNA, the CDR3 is TGTGCCAGCAGATCAAGCGGGAACGGTGAAGAGCAGTACTTC.

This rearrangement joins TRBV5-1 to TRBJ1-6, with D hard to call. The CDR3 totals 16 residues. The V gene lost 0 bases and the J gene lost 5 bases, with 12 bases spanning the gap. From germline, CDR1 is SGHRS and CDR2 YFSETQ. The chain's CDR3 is CASSLDPGDNNSPLHF. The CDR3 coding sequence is TGCGCCAGCAGCTTGGATCCGGGTGATAATAATTCACCCCTCCACTTT.

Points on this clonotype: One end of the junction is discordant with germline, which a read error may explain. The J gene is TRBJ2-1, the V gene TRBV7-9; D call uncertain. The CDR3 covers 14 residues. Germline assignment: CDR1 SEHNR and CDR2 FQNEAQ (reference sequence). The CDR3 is CTSSLSYSSNGQFF. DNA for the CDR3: TGTACCAGCAGCTTAAGTTACTCTTCGAATGGGCAGTTCTTC. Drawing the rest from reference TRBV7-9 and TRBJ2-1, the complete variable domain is DTGVSQNPRHKITKRGQNVTFRCDPISEHNRLYWYRQTLGQGPEFLTYFQNEAQLEKSRLLSDRFSAERPKGSFSTLEIQRTEQGDSAMYLCTSSLSYSSNGQFFGPGTRLTVL.

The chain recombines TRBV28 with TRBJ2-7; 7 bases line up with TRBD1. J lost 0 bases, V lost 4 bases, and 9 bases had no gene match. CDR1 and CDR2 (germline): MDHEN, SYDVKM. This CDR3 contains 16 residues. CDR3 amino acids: CASSYPGQIFSYEQYF. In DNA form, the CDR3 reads TGTGCCAGCAGTTACCCGGGACAGATATTCTCCTACGAGCAGTACTTC.

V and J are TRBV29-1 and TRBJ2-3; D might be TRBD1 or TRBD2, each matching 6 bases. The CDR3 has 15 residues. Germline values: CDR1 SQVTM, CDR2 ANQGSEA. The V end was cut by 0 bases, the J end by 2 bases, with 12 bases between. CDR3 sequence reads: CSVEEGGGHTDTQYF. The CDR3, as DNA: TGCAGCGTTGAAGAAGGAGGGGGTCACACAGATACGCAGTATTTT.

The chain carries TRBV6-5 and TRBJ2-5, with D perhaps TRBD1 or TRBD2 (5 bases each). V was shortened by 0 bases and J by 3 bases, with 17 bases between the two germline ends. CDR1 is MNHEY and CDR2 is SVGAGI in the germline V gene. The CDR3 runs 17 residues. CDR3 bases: TGTGCCAGCAGTTACTCAGGAGGCTGGGGCACGGAAGAGACCCAGTACTTC. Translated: CASSYSGGWGTEETQYF.

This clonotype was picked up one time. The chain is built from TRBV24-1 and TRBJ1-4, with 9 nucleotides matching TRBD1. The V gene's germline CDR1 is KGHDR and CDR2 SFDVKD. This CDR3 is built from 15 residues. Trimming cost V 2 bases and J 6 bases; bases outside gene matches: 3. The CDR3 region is CATSDSGTGYEKLFF. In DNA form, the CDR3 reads TGTGCCACCAGTGATTCCGGGACAGGGTATGAAAAACTGTTTTTT.

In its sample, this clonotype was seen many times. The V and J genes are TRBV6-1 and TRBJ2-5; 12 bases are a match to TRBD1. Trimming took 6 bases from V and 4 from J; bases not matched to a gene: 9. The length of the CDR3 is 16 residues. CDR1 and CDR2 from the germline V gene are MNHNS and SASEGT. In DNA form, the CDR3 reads TGTGCCAGCAGCGACAAACCGGGACAGGGGGCAGAGACCCAGTACTTC. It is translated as CASSDKPGQGAETQYF.

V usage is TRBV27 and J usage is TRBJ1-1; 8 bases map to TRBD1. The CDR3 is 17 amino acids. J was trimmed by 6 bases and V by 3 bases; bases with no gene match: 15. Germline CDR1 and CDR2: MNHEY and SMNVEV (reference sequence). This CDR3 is CASSFSLGQGVISEAFF. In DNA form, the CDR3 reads TGTGCCAGCAGTTTCTCATTAGGACAGGGAGTAATATCTGAAGCTTTCTTT.

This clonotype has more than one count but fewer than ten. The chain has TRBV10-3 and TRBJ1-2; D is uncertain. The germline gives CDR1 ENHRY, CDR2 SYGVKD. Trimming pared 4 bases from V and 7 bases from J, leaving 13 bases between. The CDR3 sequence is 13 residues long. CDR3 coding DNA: TGTGCCATCAGTGTGGACCCAGAAGGTGGCTACACCTTC. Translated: CAISVDPEGGYTF.

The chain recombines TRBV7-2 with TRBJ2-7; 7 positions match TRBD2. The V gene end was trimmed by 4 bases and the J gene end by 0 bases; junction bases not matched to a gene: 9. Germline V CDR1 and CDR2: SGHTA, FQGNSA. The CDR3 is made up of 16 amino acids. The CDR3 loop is CASSYPWGRDSYEQYF. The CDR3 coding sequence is TGTGCCAGCAGCTACCCATGGGGGAGGGACTCCTACGAGCAGTACTTC.

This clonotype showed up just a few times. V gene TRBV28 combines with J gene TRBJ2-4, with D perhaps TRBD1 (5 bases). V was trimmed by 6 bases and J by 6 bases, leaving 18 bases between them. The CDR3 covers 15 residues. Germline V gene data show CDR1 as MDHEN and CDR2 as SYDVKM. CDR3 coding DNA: TGTGCCAGCAGCCCTTTAAGAAAGCAGGGAAACATTCAGTACTTC. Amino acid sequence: CASSPLRKQGNIQYF. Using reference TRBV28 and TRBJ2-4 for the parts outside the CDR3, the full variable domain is DVKVTQSSRYLVKRTGEKVFLECVQDMDHENMFWYRQDPGLGLRLIYFSYDVKMKEKGDIPEGYSVSREKKERFSLILESASTNQTSMYLCASSPLRKQGNIQYFGAGTRLSVL.

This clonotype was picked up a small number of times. The CDR3 is CASSGWGRQEQYF. Written as DNA, the CDR3 is TGTGCCAGCAGCGGGTGGGGACGTCAAGAGCAGTACTTC. The chain links TRBV7-9 to TRBJ2-7; the D call may be TRBD1 or TRBD2 (5 bases each). Germline CDR1 reads SEHNR; CDR2 reads FQNEAQ (reference sequence). The CDR3 has 13 residues. V was trimmed by 5 bases and J by 7 bases, leaving 15 bases between them.

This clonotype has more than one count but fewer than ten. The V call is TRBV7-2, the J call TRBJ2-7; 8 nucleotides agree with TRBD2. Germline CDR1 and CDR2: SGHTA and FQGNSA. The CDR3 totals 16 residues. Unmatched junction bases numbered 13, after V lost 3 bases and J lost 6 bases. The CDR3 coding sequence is TGTGCCAGCAGCTTTGGGACTAGTATTAGTAGGGCCGAGCAGTACTTC. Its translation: CASSFGTSISRAEQYF.

CDR3 coding DNA: TGTGCCAGCAGCGGCAGGGGTCACGAGCAGTACTTC. It codes for CASSGRGHEQYF. This chain joins TRBV27 and TRBJ2-7; the D gene is possibly TRBD1 (6 bases). CDR3 length equals 12 residues. CDR1 and CDR2 from the germline V gene are MNHEY and SMNVEV (reference sequence). V lost 6 bases to trimming and J lost 5 bases, with 11 bases between them.

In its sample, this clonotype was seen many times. The CDR3 region is CSVEKFYEQYF. CDR3 DNA: TGCAGCGTTGAGAAATTCTACGAGCAGTACTTC. This chain uses TRBV29-1 with TRBJ2-7; no clear D. V lost 3 bases to trimming and J lost 3 bases, with 6 bases between them. Germline CDR1 SQVTM, CDR2 ANQGSEA. This CDR3 has 11 residues.

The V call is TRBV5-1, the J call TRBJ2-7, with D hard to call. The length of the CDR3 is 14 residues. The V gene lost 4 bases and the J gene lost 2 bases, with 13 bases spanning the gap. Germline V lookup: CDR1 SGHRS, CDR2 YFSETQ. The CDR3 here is CASSLDTLTYEQYF. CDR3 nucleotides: TGCGCCAGCAGCCTAGATACACTAACCTACGAGCAGTACTTC.

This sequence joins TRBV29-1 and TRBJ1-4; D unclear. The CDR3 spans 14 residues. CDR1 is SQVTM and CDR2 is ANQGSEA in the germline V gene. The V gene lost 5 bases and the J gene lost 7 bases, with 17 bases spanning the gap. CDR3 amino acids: CSVCPFGSGEKLFF. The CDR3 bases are TGCAGCGTTTGCCCGTTCGGTTCAGGTGAAAAACTGTTTTTT.